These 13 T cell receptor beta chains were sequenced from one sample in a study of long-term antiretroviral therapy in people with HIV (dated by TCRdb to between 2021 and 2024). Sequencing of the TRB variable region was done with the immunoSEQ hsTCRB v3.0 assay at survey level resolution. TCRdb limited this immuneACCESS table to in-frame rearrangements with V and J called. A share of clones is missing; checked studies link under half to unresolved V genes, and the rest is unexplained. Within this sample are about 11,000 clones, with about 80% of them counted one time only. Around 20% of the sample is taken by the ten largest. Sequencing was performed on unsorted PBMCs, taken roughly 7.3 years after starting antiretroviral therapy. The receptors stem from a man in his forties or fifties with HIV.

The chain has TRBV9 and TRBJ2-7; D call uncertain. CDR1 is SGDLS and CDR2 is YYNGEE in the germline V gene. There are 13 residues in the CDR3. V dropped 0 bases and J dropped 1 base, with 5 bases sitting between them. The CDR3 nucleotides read TGTGCCAGCAGCGTAGGAGATTCCTACGAGCAGTACTTC. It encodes CASSVGDSYEQYF.

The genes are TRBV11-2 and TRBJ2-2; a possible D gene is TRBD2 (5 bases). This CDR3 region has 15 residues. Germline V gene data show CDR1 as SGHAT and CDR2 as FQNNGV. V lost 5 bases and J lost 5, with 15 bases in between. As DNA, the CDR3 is TGTGCCAGCAGCCCCGGGATCTCGGGGACCGGGGAGCTGTTTTTT. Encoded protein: CASSPGISGTGELFF.

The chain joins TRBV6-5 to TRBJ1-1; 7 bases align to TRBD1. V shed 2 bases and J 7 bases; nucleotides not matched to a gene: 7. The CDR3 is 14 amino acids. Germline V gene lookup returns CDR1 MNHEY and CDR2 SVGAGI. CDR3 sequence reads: CASSYVPGTVEAFF. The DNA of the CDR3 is TGTGCCAGCAGTTACGTACCCGGGACAGTTGAAGCTTTCTTT.

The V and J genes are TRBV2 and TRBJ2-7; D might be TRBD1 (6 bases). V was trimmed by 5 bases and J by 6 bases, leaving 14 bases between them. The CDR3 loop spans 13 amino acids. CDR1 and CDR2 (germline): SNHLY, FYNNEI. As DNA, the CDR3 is TGTGCCAGCAGTTTGGGGCGGACAGTCGAGCAGTACTTC. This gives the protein CASSLGRTVEQYF.

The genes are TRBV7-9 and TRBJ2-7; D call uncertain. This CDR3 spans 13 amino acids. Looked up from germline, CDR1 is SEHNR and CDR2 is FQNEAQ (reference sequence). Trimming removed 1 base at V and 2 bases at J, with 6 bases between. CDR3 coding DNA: TGTGCCAGCAGCTTAGGCAGGACCTACGAGCAGTACTTC. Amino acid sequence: CASSLGRTYEQYF. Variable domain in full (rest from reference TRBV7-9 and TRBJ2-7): DTGVSQNPRHKITKRGQNVTFRCDPISEHNRLYWYRQTLGQGPEFLTYFQNEAQLEKSRLLSDRFSAERPKGSFSTLEIQRTEQGDSAMYLCASSLGRTYEQYFGPGTRLTVT.

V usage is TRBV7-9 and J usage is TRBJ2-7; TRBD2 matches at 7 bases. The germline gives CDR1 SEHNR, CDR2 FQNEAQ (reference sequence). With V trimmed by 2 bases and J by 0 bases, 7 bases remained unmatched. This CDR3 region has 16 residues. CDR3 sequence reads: CASSLLGGRPSYEQYF. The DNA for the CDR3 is TGTGCCAGCAGCTTACTGGGAGGGCGGCCCTCCTACGAGCAGTACTTC.

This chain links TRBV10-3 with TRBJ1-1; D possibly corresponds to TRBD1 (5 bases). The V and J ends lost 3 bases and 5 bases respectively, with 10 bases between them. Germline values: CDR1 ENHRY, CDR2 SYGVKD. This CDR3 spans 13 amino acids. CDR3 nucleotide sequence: TGTGCCATCAGTGATGGGGGGGTGACTGAAGCTTTCTTT. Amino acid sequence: CAISDGGVTEAFF.

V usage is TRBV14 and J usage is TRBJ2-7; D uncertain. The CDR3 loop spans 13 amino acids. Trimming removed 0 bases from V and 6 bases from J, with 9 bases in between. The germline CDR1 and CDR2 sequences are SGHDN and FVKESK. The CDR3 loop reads CASSQDHDGEQYF. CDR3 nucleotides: TGTGCCAGCAGCCAAGATCACGACGGCGAGCAGTACTTC.

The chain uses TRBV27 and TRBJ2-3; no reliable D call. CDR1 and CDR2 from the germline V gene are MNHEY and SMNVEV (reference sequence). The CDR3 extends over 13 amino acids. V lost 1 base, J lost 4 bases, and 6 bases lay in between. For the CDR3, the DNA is TGTGCCAGCAGTTTATTTACTCCAGATACGCAGTATTTT. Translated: CASSLFTPDTQYF.

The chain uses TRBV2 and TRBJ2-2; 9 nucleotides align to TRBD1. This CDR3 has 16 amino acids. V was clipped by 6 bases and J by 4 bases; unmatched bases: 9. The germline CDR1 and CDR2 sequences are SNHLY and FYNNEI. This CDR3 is CASRATQGASTGELFF. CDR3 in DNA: TGTGCCAGCAGAGCGACACAGGGGGCAAGCACCGGGGAGCTGTTTTTT.

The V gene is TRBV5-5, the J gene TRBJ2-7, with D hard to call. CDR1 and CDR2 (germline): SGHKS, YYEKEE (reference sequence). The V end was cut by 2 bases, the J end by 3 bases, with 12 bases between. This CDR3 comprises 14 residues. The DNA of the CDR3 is TGTGCCAGCAGCTTTAACCTGGGCCTCTACGAGCAGTACTTC. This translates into CASSFNLGLYEQYF.

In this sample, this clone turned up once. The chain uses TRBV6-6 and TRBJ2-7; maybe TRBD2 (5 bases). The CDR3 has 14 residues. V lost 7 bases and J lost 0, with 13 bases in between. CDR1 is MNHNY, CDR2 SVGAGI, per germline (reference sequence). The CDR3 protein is CASTIGGPSYEQYF. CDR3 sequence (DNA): TGTGCCAGCACCATAGGCGGGCCCTCCTACGAGCAGTACTTC.

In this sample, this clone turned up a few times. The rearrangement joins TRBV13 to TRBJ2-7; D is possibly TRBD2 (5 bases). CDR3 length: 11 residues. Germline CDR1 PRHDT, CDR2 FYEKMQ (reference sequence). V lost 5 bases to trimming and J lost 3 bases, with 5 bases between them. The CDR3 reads CASSRGYEQYF. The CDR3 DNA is TGTGCCAGCAGCCGGGGCTACGAGCAGTACTTC.